The 3 T cell receptor beta chains presented below share a single source sample, sequenced in a study of a mutant IDH1 vaccine in newly diagnosed glioma. Time point: week 5, during vaccination. Mutant IDH1 20-mer peptide, at 300 ug, made up each vaccine dose, with topical imiquimod. Produced via immunoSEQ multiplex PCR; TCRdb's table is partial and in-frame only. The top ten clones hold around 9% of a sample with about 25,000 clones, about 77% of them seen once. No antigen has been assigned to these receptors. Material: PBMCs, obtained from a glioma patient whose treatment included an IDH1 peptide vaccine. Every receptor here comes from a man aged 40-50 years with glioma.

This chain connects TRBV7-2 to TRBJ2-5; 15 bases are a match to TRBD2. The CDR3 totals 18 residues. V lost 3 bases and J lost 1; bases outside the gene matches: 6. Germline assignment: CDR1 SGHTA and CDR2 FQGNSA. The CDR3, as DNA: TGTGCCAGCAGCTTTACGGGACTAGCGGGAGGATCCCAAGAGACCCAGTACTTC. Translated: CASSFTGLAGGSQETQYF.

This chain connects TRBV6-6 to TRBJ1-4; D uncertain. V was trimmed by 5 bases and J by 5 bases, leaving 15 bases between them. Germline V gives CDR1 MNHNY, CDR2 SVGAGI (reference sequence). The CDR3 is 15 residues long. As DNA, the CDR3 is TGTGCCAGCAGTCCTAACCGGGAGCCAAATGAAAAACTGTTTTTT. Translation: CASSPNREPNEKLFF.

The genes are TRBV4-1 and TRBJ1-1; no definite D call. The CDR3 loop spans 13 amino acids. V was shortened by 5 bases and J by 4 bases, with 11 bases between the two germline ends. CDR1 is MGHRA, CDR2 YSYEKL, per germline. CDR3 nucleotides: TGCGCCAGCAGCTCGCGGGAGAGCACTGAAGCTTTCTTT. Translation: CASSSRESTEAFF.